This T cell receptor (beta chain) was recovered during a study of vaccination and CD4 T cells after COVID-19. Across the study: Overlapping spike peptides of SARS-CoV-2, HCoV-NL63, HCoV-OC43 and HCoV-229E stimulated the cells. Study-wide results and caveats: Convalescent patients gained a median approximately 88% of their reactive clones only post-vaccination.

The treatment was: approximately nine-day PBMC culture with coronavirus spike peptide pools or control peptides (ViraFEST assay). After removal of 4 bases from V and 0 bases from J, the junction contained 7 bases not matched to a gene. Germline V gives CDR1 SEHNR, CDR2 FQNEAQ (reference sequence). The CDR3 is made up of 17 amino acids. Notes on this clonotype: The antigen remains unidentified.

Scientists ran DNA taken from cultured CD4+ T cells through the Oncomine TCR Beta short-read assay for sequencing. In this case, cultured CD4+ T cells provided the extracted genomic DNA. TCRdb passed the PCR reads through MiXCR, listing each CDR3 protein once. The data contain around 13,000 distinct CDR3 sequences, 70% to 75% of them singletons. This chain links TRBV7-9 with TRBJ1-4; 8 bases map to TRBD1. Sample: CD4+ T cells from blood, cultured in vitro, taken after SARS-CoV-2 vaccination. The clonotype comes from a human donor who received a COVID-19 vaccine. CDR3 amino acids: CASSSRGLRSTNEKLFF. In DNA, the CDR3 is TGTGCCAGCAGCTCCAGGGGGCTGAGGTCAACTAATGAAAAACTGTTTTTT.